One and the same sample provided the 24 T cell receptor beta chains below, sequenced in a study of cytomegalovirus exposure and HLA in healthy donors. It was with 60 Vbeta and 13 Jbeta primers that the PCR ran. Here immunoSEQ multiplex PCR was the method, and the copy in TCRdb shows in-frame clones only, minus some. The sample lists 160,000 or so clones; about 80% were seen once. The sample comprised PBMCs. The receptors come from a woman in her forties or fifties in good health and CMV-seronegative.

V usage is TRBV6-5 and J usage is TRBJ2-5, with 7 bases matching TRBD2. V lost 8 bases and J lost 4; bases outside the gene matches: 7. This CDR3 region has 13 residues. Germline V CDR1 and CDR2: MNHEY, SVGAGI. DNA of the CDR3: TGTGCCAGCGCAAAGCTAGCGGTAGAGACCCAGTACTTC. This codes for CASAKLAVETQYF.

V usage is TRBV29-1 and J usage is TRBJ2-3; D remains unclear. The CDR3 extends over 11 amino acids. Germline-derived CDR1 and CDR2 are SQVTM and ANQGSEA. The ends were cut back, 7 bases at V and 4 bases at J, with 9 bases in the middle. Written as DNA, the CDR3 is TGCAGCGCCCTGTTTTCAGATACGCAGTATTTT. This sequence encodes CSALFSDTQYF.

The chain carries TRBV29-1 and TRBJ1-5; the D gene is possibly TRBD1 (5 bases). The germline V and J ends were trimmed by 4 bases and 3 bases, with 10 bases remaining between them. Germline assignment: CDR1 SQVTM and CDR2 ANQGSEA. This CDR3 has 13 amino acids. CDR3 sequence: CSVAGRANQPQHF. CDR3 nucleotide sequence: TGCAGCGTTGCTGGCAGGGCCAATCAGCCCCAGCATTTT.

V gene TRBV7-2 combines with J gene TRBJ2-5, with TRBD2 matching over 10 bases. The germline V gene encodes CDR1 SGHTA and CDR2 FQGNSA. Trimming removed 1 base from V and 9 bases from J; junction bases left unmatched: 5. The CDR3 is 14 amino acids. The CDR3 nucleotides read TGTGCCAGCAGCTTAGATTCGAGCGGGAGGGCCCAGTACTTC. Protein sequence: CASSLDSSGRAQYF.

The V and J genes are TRBV18 and TRBJ2-5; 7 bases map to TRBD1. This CDR3 contains 16 residues. V was pared by 4 bases and J by 2 bases, with 10 bases of the junction left unmatched. Germline CDR1 is KGHSH and CDR2 is LQKENI. CDR3 nucleotide sequence: TGTGCCAGCTCACGAGATAAGACAGGGTGGCAAGAGACCCAGTACTTC. Its translation: CASSRDKTGWQETQYF.

This rearrangement joins TRBV5-6 to TRBJ1-2; D call uncertain. CDR3 length equals 14 residues. Germline assignment: CDR1 SGHDT and CDR2 YYEEEE. V gave up 5 bases and J gave up 7 bases, with 18 bases separating them. In DNA form, the CDR3 reads TGTGCCAGCAGTTATATTGCGGTTCGGGGTGGCTACACCTTC. Translation: CASSYIAVRGGYTF.

J is TRBJ1-2 and V is TRBV27; 8 nucleotides agree with TRBD1. Losses at the gene ends were 0 bases for V and 3 bases for J; bases not matched to a gene: 6. The germline V gene has CDR1 MNHEY and CDR2 SMNVEV (reference sequence). The CDR3 is 16 residues long. The CDR3 DNA sequence: TGTGCCAGCAGTTTATCGTTTATGGGACAGGACTATGGCTACACCTTC. This translates into CASSLSFMGQDYGYTF.

V and J are TRBV19 and TRBJ1-4; D not certain. Germline V gene data show CDR1 as LNHDA and CDR2 as SQIVND (reference sequence). Trimming removed 4 bases at V and 0 bases at J, with 12 bases between. The CDR3 extends over 16 amino acids. The CDR3 DNA is TGTGCCAGTAGTAAGAGGTTGAAGGCAACTAATGAAAAACTGTTTTTT. It codes for CASSKRLKATNEKLFF.

The CDR3 sequence is CATSAQQGSYTEAFF. As DNA, the CDR3 is TGTGCCACCTCCGCCCAGCAGGGATCTTATACTGAAGCTTTCTTT. The chain joins TRBV6-5 to TRBJ1-1; D may be TRBD1 (5 bases). V lost 10 bases and J lost 5, with 23 bases in between. Germline V gives CDR1 MNHEY, CDR2 SVGAGI. The CDR3 extends over 15 amino acids.

This chain joins TRBV15 and TRBJ1-3; weak D call: TRBD1 (6 bases). CDR1 LNHNV and CDR2 YYDKDF come from the germline V gene (reference sequence). V gave up 0 bases and J gave up 11 bases, with 23 bases separating them. The CDR3 consists of 17 residues. In nucleotides, the CDR3 is TGTGCCACCAGCAGAGATGCAAGGGGCAGGGGCACTCGCGCCATATATTTT. It translates to CATSRDARGRGTRAIYF.

This chain links TRBV28 with TRBJ1-3; unclear D gene. The V end was cut by 5 bases, the J end by 0 bases, with 14 bases between. Germline loops: CDR1 MDHEN, CDR2 SYDVKM. This CDR3 is 16 amino acids long. This CDR3 reads CASSPAGHSSGNTIYF. The CDR3 nucleotides are TGTGCCAGCAGTCCAGCTGGCCACAGCTCTGGAAACACCATATATTTT.

CDR3 protein: CAISGYNEQFF. DNA of the CDR3: TGTGCCATCTCGGGGTACAATGAGCAGTTCTTC. J is TRBJ2-1 and V is TRBV10-3; D perhaps matches TRBD2 (5 bases). Deletions cut 8 bases from V and 4 bases from J, with 6 bases between. CDR3 length equals 11 residues. Germline V gene lookup returns CDR1 ENHRY and CDR2 SYGVKD.

V gene TRBV11-2 combines with J gene TRBJ2-2, with D unresolved. V was trimmed by 2 bases and J by 4 bases, leaving 2 bases between them. This CDR3 has 12 residues. CDR1 is SGHAT and CDR2 is FQNNGV in the germline V gene. The CDR3 here is CASSLLTGELFF. As DNA, the CDR3 is TGTGCCAGCAGCTTACTCACCGGGGAGCTGTTTTTT.

V gene TRBV14 combines with J gene TRBJ2-7; tentatively, D is TRBD1 (5 bases). Per germline, CDR1 SGHDN and CDR2 FVKESK. V was cut by 4 bases and J by 0 bases, with 10 bases left in between. The CDR3 length is 14 residues. The CDR3 DNA follows: TGTGCCAGCAGCCGCGGACAAAGCTCCTACGAGCAGTACTTC. Its translation: CASSRGQSSYEQYF. Full variable domain (missing parts from reference TRBV14 and TRBJ2-7): EAGVTQFPSHSVIEKGQTVTLRCDPISGHDNLYWYRRVMGKEIKFLLHFVKESKQDESGMPNNRFLAERTGGTYSTLKVQPAELEDSGVYFCASSRGQSSYEQYFGPGTRLTVT.

J is TRBJ2-3 and V is TRBV7-4, with D possibly matching TRBD1 (6 bases). The V gene's germline CDR1 is SGHVT and CDR2 SQSDAQ. The CDR3 length is 16 residues. Trimming took off 4 bases at V and 3 bases at J, with 17 bases between the two ends. The CDR3 loop reads CASSSYPNRVTDTQYF. Written as DNA, the CDR3 is TGTGCCAGCAGCTCATACCCCAACAGGGTTACAGATACGCAGTATTTT.

The chain recombines TRBV4-1 with TRBJ2-1; TRBD2 agrees at 8 bases. Looked up from germline, CDR1 is MGHRA and CDR2 is YSYEKL. The ends lost 1 base at V and 2 bases at J; junction bases unmatched: 7. The length of the CDR3 is 17 residues. As DNA, the CDR3 is TGCGCCAGCAGCCAAGTTCGGGGGGGTTTAACCTACAATGAGCAGTTCTTC. Its translation is CASSQVRGGLTYNEQFF.

J is TRBJ1-1 and V is TRBV19, with 11 bases lining up with TRBD1. With V trimmed by 4 bases and J by 4 bases, 5 bases remained unmatched. Germline CDR1 LNHDA, CDR2 SQIVND (reference sequence). The CDR3 contains 15 residues. For the CDR3, the DNA is TGTGCCAGTAGTAACTTGGGACAGGGGGGCACTGAAGCTTTCTTT. Encoded protein: CASSNLGQGGTEAFF.

The chain has TRBV15 and TRBJ1-1, with TRBD1 matching 7 bases. Germline CDR1 is LNHNV and CDR2 is YYDKDF (reference sequence). With 1 base clipped from V and 1 base from J, the junction kept 3 bases outside the gene matches. CDR3 size: 15 residues. The CDR3 spells CATSRVGGANTEAFF. The CDR3 DNA sequence: TGTGCCACCAGCAGAGTAGGGGGCGCGAACACTGAAGCTTTCTTT.

This clone turned up a few times. The CDR3 loop is CASSSGQGDYGYTF. CDR3 nucleotides: TGTGCCAGCAGCTCCGGACAGGGCGACTATGGCTACACCTTC. The chain uses TRBV5-8 and TRBJ1-2; 8 bases line up with TRBD1. The CDR3 extends over 14 amino acids. The V segment lost 3 bases and the J segment 3 bases; nucleotides outside the gene matches: 4. Germline V gene data show CDR1 as SGHTS and CDR2 as YDEGEE.

The chain employs TRBV28 and TRBJ1-2; 9 bases fit TRBD1. Looked up from germline, CDR1 is MDHEN and CDR2 is SYDVKM. J lost 4 bases, V lost 6 bases, and 15 bases had no gene match. This CDR3 has 17 amino acids. CDR3 in DNA: TGTGCCAGCAGGTTAAGCACGGGACAGGGTAGTACCTATGGCTACACCTTC. It yields the protein CASRLSTGQGSTYGYTF.

A note on this clone: A read error may produce the germline difference seen at one junction end. V is TRBV28 and J is TRBJ2-7; maybe TRBD1 (6 bases). The CDR3 runs 12 residues. Germline assignment: CDR1 MDHEN and CDR2 SYDVKM. CDR3 sequence (DNA): TGTGCTAGCAGGGGCACCTCCTACGAGCAGTACTTC. The encoded protein is CASRGTSYEQYF. The full variable domain, rest sourced from reference TRBV28 and TRBJ2-7, is DVKVTQSSRYLVKRTGEKVFLECVQDMDHENMFWYRQDPGLGLRLIYFSYDVKMKEKGDIPEGYSVSREKKERFSLILESASTNQTSMYLCASRGTSYEQYFGPGTRLTVT.

The V gene is TRBV27, the J gene TRBJ2-7; 9 positions agree with TRBD2. The CDR3 contains 15 residues. The trim removed 4 bases at V and 4 bases at J, leaving 8 bases unmatched. Germline CDR1 MNHEY, CDR2 SMNVEV (reference sequence). The CDR3: CASSYYSGRDYEQYF. For the CDR3, the DNA is TGTGCCAGCAGTTATTATAGCGGGAGAGATTACGAGCAGTACTTC.

This clone was counted once. The rearrangement joins TRBV7-9 to TRBJ2-1; D is perhaps TRBD1 (6 bases). CDR3 length: 12 residues. Germline values: CDR1 SEHNR, CDR2 FQNEAQ (reference sequence). Trimming stripped 1 base from V and 12 bases from J, with 10 bases between. CDR3 coding DNA: TGTGCCAGCAGCTTAGTGGAACAGGGGCAGTTCTTC. Its translation: CASSLVEQGQFF.

DNA for the CDR3: TGTGCCTGGAGTGTACTTCTAGAGACCCAGTACTTC. The encoded protein is CAWSVLLETQYF. The rearrangement links TRBV30 to TRBJ2-5; D unresolved. Germline loops: CDR1 GTSNPN, CDR2 SVGIG (reference sequence). The CDR3 loop spans 12 amino acids. V lost 0 bases, J lost 4 bases, and 6 bases lay in between.